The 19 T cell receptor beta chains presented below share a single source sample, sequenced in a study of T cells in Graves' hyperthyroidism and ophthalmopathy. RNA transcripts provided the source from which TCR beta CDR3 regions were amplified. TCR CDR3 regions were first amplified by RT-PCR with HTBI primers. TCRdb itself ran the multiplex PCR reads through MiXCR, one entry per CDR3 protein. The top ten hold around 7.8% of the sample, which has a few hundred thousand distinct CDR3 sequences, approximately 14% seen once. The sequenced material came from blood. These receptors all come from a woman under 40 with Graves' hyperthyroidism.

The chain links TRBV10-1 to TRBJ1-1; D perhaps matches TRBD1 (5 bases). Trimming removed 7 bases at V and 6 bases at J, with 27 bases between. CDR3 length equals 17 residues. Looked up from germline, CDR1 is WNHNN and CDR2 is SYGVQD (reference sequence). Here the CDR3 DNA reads TGCGCCAGCATCCATCCAGTCGATTGGGGACGGAAGGCTGAAGCTTTCTTT. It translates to CASIHPVDWGRKAEAFF.

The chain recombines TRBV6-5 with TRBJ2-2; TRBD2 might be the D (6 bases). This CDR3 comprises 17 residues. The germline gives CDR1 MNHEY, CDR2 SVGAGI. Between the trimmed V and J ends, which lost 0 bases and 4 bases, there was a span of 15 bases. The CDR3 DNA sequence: TGTGCCAGCAGTTACTCCGAGGCGGGACTTGCCACCGGGGAGCTGTTTTTT. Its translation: CASSYSEAGLATGELFF.

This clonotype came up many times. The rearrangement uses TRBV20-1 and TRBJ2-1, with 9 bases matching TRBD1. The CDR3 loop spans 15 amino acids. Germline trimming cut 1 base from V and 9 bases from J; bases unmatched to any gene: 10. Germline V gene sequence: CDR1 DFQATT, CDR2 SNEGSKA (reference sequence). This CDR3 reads CSARALQGAQGEQFF. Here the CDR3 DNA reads TGCAGTGCTAGAGCCTTACAGGGGGCTCAGGGTGAGCAGTTCTTC.

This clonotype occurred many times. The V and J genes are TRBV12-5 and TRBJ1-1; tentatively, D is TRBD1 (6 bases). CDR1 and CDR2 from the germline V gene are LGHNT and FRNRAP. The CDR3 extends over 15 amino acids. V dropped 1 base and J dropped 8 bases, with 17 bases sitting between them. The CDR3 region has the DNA TGTGCTAGTGGTTTGGCGACAGGAGTCATCGAGGAAGCTTTCTTT. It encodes CASGLATGVIEEAFF.

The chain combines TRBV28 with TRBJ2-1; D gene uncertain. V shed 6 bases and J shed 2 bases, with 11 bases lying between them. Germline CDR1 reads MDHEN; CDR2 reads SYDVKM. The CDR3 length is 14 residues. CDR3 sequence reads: CASRSPSPYNEQFF. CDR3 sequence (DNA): TGTGCCAGCAGGAGCCCTTCACCCTACAATGAGCAGTTCTTC. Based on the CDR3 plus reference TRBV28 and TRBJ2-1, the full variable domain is DVKVTQSSRYLVKRTGEKVFLECVQDMDHENMFWYRQDPGLGLRLIYFSYDVKMKEKGDIPEGYSVSREKKERFSLILESASTNQTSMYLCASRSPSPYNEQFFGPGTRLTVL.

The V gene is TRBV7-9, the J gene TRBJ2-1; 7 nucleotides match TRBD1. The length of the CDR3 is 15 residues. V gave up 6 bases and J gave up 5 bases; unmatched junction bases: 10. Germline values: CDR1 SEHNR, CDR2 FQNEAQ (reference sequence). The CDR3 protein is CASRTDNRGDNEQFF. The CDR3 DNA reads TGTGCCAGCAGGACGGATAACAGGGGAGACAATGAGCAGTTCTTC.

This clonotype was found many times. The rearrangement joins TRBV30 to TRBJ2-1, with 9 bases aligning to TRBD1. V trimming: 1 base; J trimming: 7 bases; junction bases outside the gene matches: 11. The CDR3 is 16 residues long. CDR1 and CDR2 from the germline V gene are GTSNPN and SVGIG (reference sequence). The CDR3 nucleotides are TGTGCCTGGAGTGCGATCCCGGGACAGGGTTTGAATGAGCAGTTCTTC. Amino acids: CAWSAIPGQGLNEQFF.

The CDR3: CASKIAGGLVYEQYF. The CDR3 DNA is TGTGCCAGCAAAATAGCGGGAGGGCTCGTCTACGAGCAGTACTTC. The chain recombines TRBV6-2 or TRBV6-3 with TRBJ2-7, with TRBD2 matching over 11 bases. The CDR3 runs 15 residues. Germline assignment: CDR1 MNHEY and CDR2 SVGEGT. Trimming at V came to 7 bases and at J to 3 bases, leaving 8 bases not matched to a gene.

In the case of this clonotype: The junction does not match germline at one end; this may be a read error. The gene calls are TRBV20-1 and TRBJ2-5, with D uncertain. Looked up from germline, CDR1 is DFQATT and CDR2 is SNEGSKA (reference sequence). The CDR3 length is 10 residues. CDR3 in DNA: TGCATTGCTAAGAGAGAGACCCAGTACTTC. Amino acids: CIAKRETQYF.

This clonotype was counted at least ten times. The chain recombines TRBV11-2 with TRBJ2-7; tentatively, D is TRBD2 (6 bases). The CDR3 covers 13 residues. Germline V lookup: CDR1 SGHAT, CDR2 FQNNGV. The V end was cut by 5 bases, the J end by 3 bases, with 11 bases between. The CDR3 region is CASSREGGYEQYF. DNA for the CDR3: TGTGCCAGCAGCCGCGAGGGAGGCTACGAGCAGTACTTC.

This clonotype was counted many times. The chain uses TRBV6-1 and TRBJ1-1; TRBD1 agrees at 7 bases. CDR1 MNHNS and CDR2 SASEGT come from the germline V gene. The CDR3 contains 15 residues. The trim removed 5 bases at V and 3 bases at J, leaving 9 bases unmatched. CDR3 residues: CASSMTGTLYTEAFF. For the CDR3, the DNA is TGTGCCAGCAGTATGACAGGGACACTATACACTGAAGCTTTCTTT.

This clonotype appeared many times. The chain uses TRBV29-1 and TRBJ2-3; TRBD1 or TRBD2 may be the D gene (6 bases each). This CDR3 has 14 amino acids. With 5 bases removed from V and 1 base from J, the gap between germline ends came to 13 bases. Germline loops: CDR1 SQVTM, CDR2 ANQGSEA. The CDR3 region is CSVKQGGRTDTQYF. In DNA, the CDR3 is TGCAGCGTTAAACAGGGAGGTCGCACAGATACGCAGTATTTT.

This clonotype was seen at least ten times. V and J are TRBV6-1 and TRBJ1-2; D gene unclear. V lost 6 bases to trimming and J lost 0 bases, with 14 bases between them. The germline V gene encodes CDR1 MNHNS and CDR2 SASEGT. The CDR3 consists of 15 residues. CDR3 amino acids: CASRQQPFPNYGYTF. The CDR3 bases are TGTGCCAGCAGACAACAGCCGTTCCCTAACTATGGCTACACCTTC.

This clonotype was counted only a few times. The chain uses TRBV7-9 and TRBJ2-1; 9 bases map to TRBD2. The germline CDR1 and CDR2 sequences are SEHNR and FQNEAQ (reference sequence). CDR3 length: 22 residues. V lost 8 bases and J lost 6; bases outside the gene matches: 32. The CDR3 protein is CASCAEGQLAGKPPSWVNEQFF. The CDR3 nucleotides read TGTGCCAGCTGCGCCGAGGGGCAGCTAGCGGGAAAGCCTCCCTCGTGGGTCAATGAGCAGTTCTTC.

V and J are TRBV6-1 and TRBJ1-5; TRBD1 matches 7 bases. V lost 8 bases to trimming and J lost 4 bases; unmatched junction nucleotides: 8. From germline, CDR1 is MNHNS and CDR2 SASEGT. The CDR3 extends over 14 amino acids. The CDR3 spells CASRPRGGNQPQHF. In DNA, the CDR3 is TGTGCCAGCCGCCCCAGGGGGGGGAATCAGCCCCAGCATTTT.

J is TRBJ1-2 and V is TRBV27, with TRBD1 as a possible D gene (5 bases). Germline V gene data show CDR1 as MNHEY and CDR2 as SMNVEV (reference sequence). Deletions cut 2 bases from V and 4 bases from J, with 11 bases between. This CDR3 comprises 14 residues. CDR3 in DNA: TGTGCCAGCAGTTTACGACAGTCAGTCTATGGCTACACCTTC. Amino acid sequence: CASSLRQSVYGYTF.

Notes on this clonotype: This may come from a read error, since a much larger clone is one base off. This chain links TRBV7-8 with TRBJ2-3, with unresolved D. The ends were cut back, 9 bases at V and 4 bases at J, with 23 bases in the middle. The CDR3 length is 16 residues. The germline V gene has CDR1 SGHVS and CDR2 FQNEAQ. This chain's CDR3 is CASVPDSTYVADTQYF. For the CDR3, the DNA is TGTGCCAGTGTCCCCGACTCCACTTATGTGGCAGATACGCAGTATTTT.

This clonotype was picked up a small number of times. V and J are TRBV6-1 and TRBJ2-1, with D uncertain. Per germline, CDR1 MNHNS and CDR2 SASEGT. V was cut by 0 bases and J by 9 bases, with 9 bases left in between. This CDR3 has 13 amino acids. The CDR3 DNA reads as TGTGCCAGCAGTGAAGCGCGGATTAGTGAGCAGTTCTTC. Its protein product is CASSEARISEQFF.

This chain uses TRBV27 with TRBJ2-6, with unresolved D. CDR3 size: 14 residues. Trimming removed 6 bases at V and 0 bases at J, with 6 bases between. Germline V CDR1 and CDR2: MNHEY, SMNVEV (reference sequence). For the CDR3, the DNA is TGTGCCAGCAGGAGTAGCTCTGGGGCCAACGTCCTGACTTTC. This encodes CASRSSSGANVLTF. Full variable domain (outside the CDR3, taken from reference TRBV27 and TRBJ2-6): EAQVTQNPRYLITVTGKKLTVTCSQNMNHEYMSWYRQDPGLGLRQIYYSMNVEVTDKGDVPEGYKVSRKEKRNFPLILESPSPNQTSLYFCASRSSSGANVLTFGAGSRLTVL.